The 30 T cell receptor beta chains in this list originate from one sample, sequenced in a study of blood T cell repertoires in COVID-19. Assay: immunoSEQ multiplex PCR; the TCRdb copy retains only in-frame clones and omits some. The sample records hundreds of thousands of clones, around 89% being singletons. The source material was PBMCs or T cells enriched from blood (not recorded which). Source of these receptors: a man aged 30 to 39 who had recovered from COVID-19.

V usage is TRBV10-3 and J usage is TRBJ2-7, with D possibly being TRBD1 (5 bases). Germline-derived CDR1 and CDR2 are ENHRY and SYGVKD. CDR3 size: 13 residues. V gave up 4 bases and J gave up 4 bases, with 11 bases separating them. The CDR3: CAISGTTEYEQYF. The CDR3, as DNA: TGTGCCATCAGTGGGACAACCGAGTACGAGCAGTACTTC.

The genes are TRBV7-8 and TRBJ1-2, with a tentative D call TRBD1 (5 bases). The V gene lost 0 bases and the J gene lost 2 bases, with 10 bases spanning the gap. Germline CDR1 reads SGHVS; CDR2 reads FQNEAQ. The CDR3 loop spans 15 amino acids. The CDR3 protein is CASSLAGASNYGYTF. The CDR3 DNA is TGTGCCAGCAGCTTAGCAGGGGCCAGCAACTATGGCTACACCTTC.

The chain combines TRBV3-1 (or the pseudogene TRBV3-2) with TRBJ2-2; D is possibly TRBD2 (6 bases). Trimming stripped 0 bases from V and 3 bases from J, with 14 bases between. Germline-derived CDR1 and CDR2 are LGHDT and YNNKEL (reference sequence). There are 17 residues in the CDR3. CDR3 sequence reads: CASSQEKASDHTGELFF. CDR3 nucleotides: TGTGCCAGCAGCCAAGAGAAGGCTAGCGATCACACCGGGGAGCTGTTTTTT.

The CDR3 DNA sequence: TGTGCCAGCAGTTTGGGACAGAGCAATCAGCCCCAGCATTTT. Translated, it gives CASSLGQSNQPQHF. The chain couples TRBV2 to TRBJ1-5, with 7 bases identical to TRBD1. CDR3 size: 14 residues. The germline gives CDR1 SNHLY, CDR2 FYNNEI. Trimming cost V 5 bases and J 1 base; bases outside gene matches: 2.

This rearrangement joins TRBV19 to TRBJ2-2; D not certain. Deletions cut 5 bases from V and 3 bases from J, with 13 bases between. Germline V gene sequence: CDR1 LNHDA, CDR2 SQIVND (reference sequence). The CDR3 sequence is 15 residues long. This CDR3 is CASSSAAIDTGELFF. The CDR3 DNA reads TGTGCCAGTAGTTCCGCGGCCATCGACACCGGGGAGCTGTTTTTT.

This rearrangement joins TRBV7-9 to TRBJ2-5; TRBD1 might be the D (6 bases). V lost 2 bases, J lost 3 bases, and 10 bases lay in between. From germline, CDR1 is SEHNR and CDR2 FQNEAQ (reference sequence). This CDR3 has 14 residues. CDR3: CASSLTGTKETQYF. The DNA of the CDR3 is TGTGCCAGCAGCTTAACCGGGACAAAAGAGACCCAGTACTTC.

The chain couples TRBV7-2 to TRBJ2-5, with D perhaps TRBD2 (6 bases). The CDR3 covers 13 residues. V dropped 6 bases and J dropped 4 bases, with 12 bases sitting between them. Germline CDR1 SGHTA, CDR2 FQGNSA. The CDR3: CASRFGGLETQYF. CDR3 coding DNA: TGTGCCAGCAGGTTCGGGGGTCTAGAGACCCAGTACTTC.

This clone was seen only a few times. The same CDR3 can be traced to other DNA sequences in this sample. The chain has TRBV3-1 (or the pseudogene TRBV3-2) and TRBJ2-7; 10 bases are a match to TRBD2. Germline V gene sequence: CDR1 LGHDT, CDR2 YNNKEL (reference sequence). The CDR3 length is 16 residues. The V and J ends lost 1 base and 3 bases, in that order; junction bases with no gene match: 6. The DNA for the CDR3 is TGTGCCAGCAGCCAAGGGGGTAGCGGGAGGATCTACGAGCAGTACTTC. This sequence encodes CASSQGGSGRIYEQYF.

This clone has only a few counts. This rearrangement joins TRBV2 to TRBJ1-2; weak D call: TRBD1 (5 bases). With 3 bases removed from V and 2 bases from J, the gap between germline ends came to 13 bases. The CDR3 loop spans 15 amino acids. Germline V gives CDR1 SNHLY, CDR2 FYNNEI. The CDR3 loop reads CASSEGTVGNYGYTF. DNA for the CDR3: TGTGCCAGCAGTGAGGGGACTGTAGGGAACTATGGCTACACCTTC.

The chain couples TRBV12-3 or TRBV12-4 to TRBJ1-2; 8 nucleotides agree with TRBD1. Trimming cost V 6 bases and J 8 bases; bases outside gene matches: 8. CDR3 length: 13 amino acids. This chain's CDR3 is CASRPGTGKGYTF. The CDR3 bases are TGTGCCAGCAGACCAGGGACAGGCAAGGGCTACACCTTC.

This rearrangement joins TRBV20-1 to TRBJ1-4; no reliable D call. CDR1 DFQATT and CDR2 SNEGSKA come from the germline V gene (reference sequence). The CDR3 is 11 amino acids. V was cut by 4 bases and J by 8 bases, with 8 bases left in between. CDR3 sequence: CSAKSGEKLFF. CDR3 in DNA: TGCAGTGCTAAAAGTGGCGAAAAACTGTTTTTT.

The DNA for the CDR3 is TGTGCCAGCAGTGCGGACTATTTGGAGACCCAGTACTTC. This translates into CASSADYLETQYF. V gene TRBV2 combines with J gene TRBJ2-5; D perhaps matches TRBD2 (6 bases). CDR3 length equals 13 residues. The germline V and J ends were trimmed by 4 bases and 5 bases, with 11 bases remaining between them. CDR1 and CDR2 from the germline V gene are SNHLY and FYNNEI.

The V and J genes are TRBV3-1 (or the pseudogene TRBV3-2) and TRBJ1-2; D unresolved. The CDR3 spans 13 residues. The germline CDR1 and CDR2 sequences are LGHDT and YNNKEL (reference sequence). The V and J ends lost 0 bases and 8 bases respectively, with 10 bases between them. The CDR3 DNA reads as TGTGCCAGCAGCCAAGAGTTACAGCCGGGCTACACCTTC. As protein: CASSQELQPGYTF.

The chain has TRBV7-6 and TRBJ2-1, with D maybe TRBD1 (5 bases). The CDR3 runs 17 residues. The V gene's germline CDR1 is SGHVS and CDR2 FNYEAQ. Trimming removed 2 bases from V and 1 base from J, with 15 bases in between. DNA for the CDR3: TGTGCCAGCAGCTTAAGCCCGACAGAAATTTCCTACAATGAGCAGTTCTTC. This codes for CASSLSPTEISYNEQFF.

The count of this clone is one. V gene TRBV27 combines with J gene TRBJ2-3; 13 bases fit TRBD2. In germline, CDR1 is MNHEY, CDR2 SMNVEV (reference sequence). J gave up 1 base and V 6 bases, and 10 bases lay outside the gene matches. This CDR3 spans 18 amino acids. The CDR3 loop reads CASRGLAGWGSGTDTQYF. DNA of the CDR3: TGTGCCAGCAGGGGACTAGCGGGATGGGGGAGTGGCACAGATACGCAGTATTTT.

The rearrangement joins TRBV5-1 to TRBJ2-3; D perhaps matches TRBD1 (5 bases). CDR3 size: 15 residues. The V gene's germline CDR1 is SGHRS and CDR2 YFSETQ. Trimming took 0 bases from V and 0 from J, leaving 8 bases between them. This chain's CDR3 is CASSLATDSTDTQYF. CDR3 coding DNA: TGCGCCAGCAGCTTGGCGACAGATAGCACAGATACGCAGTATTTT.

The chain combines TRBV27 with TRBJ2-4; 7 positions agree with TRBD2. This CDR3 comprises 18 residues. Unmatched junction bases numbered 13, after V lost 3 bases and J lost 2 bases. The germline V gene encodes CDR1 MNHEY and CDR2 SMNVEV (reference sequence). DNA for the CDR3: TGTGCCAGCAGTTTTCGGGTGGGGGAGGGGTTTACCAAAAACATTCAGTACTTC. This codes for CASSFRVGEGFTKNIQYF.

The V gene is TRBV10-3, the J gene TRBJ2-7; 8 bases line up with TRBD1. Looked up from germline, CDR1 is ENHRY and CDR2 is SYGVKD. The CDR3 is made up of 15 amino acids. V gave up 7 bases and J gave up 7 bases; unmatched junction bases: 15. The CDR3 nucleotides are TGTGCCATCACTCGCGGACAGGGCGCAGGGGGGGAGCAGTACTTC. It is translated as CAITRGQGAGGEQYF.

This chain uses TRBV21-1 with TRBJ2-2; TRBD1, as called in the table, went unchecked against the DNA. TRBV21-1 is a listed pseudogene. The CDR3 runs to 16 residues. The CDR3 nucleotides read TGTGCCTCCCGGCAGGGGGATAGACCGAACACCGGGGAGCTGTTTTTT. It is translated as CASRQGDRPNTGELFF.

CDR3 loop: CASSFAGSGELFF. DNA of the CDR3: TGTGCCAGCAGTTTTGCGGGATCCGGGGAGCTGTTTTTT. The chain carries TRBV7-9 and TRBJ2-2, with D tentatively TRBD2 (6 bases). Germline loops: CDR1 SEHNR, CDR2 FQNEAQ (reference sequence). The ends were cut back, 6 bases at V and 6 bases at J, with 11 bases in the middle. This CDR3 has 13 residues. The complete variable domain, with remaining parts taken from reference TRBV7-9 and TRBJ2-2, reads DTGVSQNPRHKITKRGQNVTFRCDPISEHNRLYWYRQTLGQGPEFLTYFQNEAQLEKSRLLSDRFSAERPKGSFSTLEIQRTEQGDSAMYLCASSFAGSGELFFGEGSRLTVL.

CDR3 bases: TGCGCCACCCAACACGGACAGGGGGCCGGGGAGCTGTTTTTT. The encoded protein is CATQHGQGAGELFF. J is TRBJ2-2 and V is TRBV5-1; 10 bases agree with TRBD1. Trimming took 9 bases from V and 6 from J; bases not matched to a gene: 8. The CDR3 totals 14 residues. Germline V gives CDR1 SGHRS, CDR2 YFSETQ. Full variable domain (missing parts from reference TRBV5-1 and TRBJ2-2): KAGVTQTPRYLIKTRGQQVTLSCSPISGHRSVSWYQQTPGQGLQFLFEYFSETQRNKGNFPGRFSGRQFSNSRSEMNVSTLELGDSALYLCATQHGQGAGELFFGEGSRLTVL.

The V gene is TRBV18, the J gene TRBJ2-2; D remains ambiguous. CDR3 length equals 15 residues. Trimming took 3 bases from V and 4 from J, leaving 12 bases between them. Germline V gives CDR1 KGHSH, CDR2 LQKENI. CDR3 coding DNA: TGTGCCAGCTCACCTTCACACCCGCTCACCGGGGAGCTGTTTTTT. Its translation is CASSPSHPLTGELFF.

The V gene is TRBV6-5, the J gene TRBJ1-2; TRBD1 is a possible D gene (6 bases). This CDR3 has 15 residues. Trimming stripped 8 bases from V and 0 bases from J, with 16 bases between. Germline CDR1 and CDR2: MNHEY and SVGAGI. CDR3 DNA sequence: TGTGCCAGCGGGAGGGAGGACAGTTCTAACTATGGCTACACCTTC. Translating it yields CASGREDSSNYGYTF.

The chain couples TRBV7-6 to TRBJ2-5, with a tentative D call TRBD1 (5 bases). Deletions cut 1 base from V and 1 base from J, with 10 bases between. Germline loops: CDR1 SGHVS, CDR2 FNYEAQ. This CDR3 is 15 amino acids long. The DNA for the CDR3 is TGTGCCAGCAGCTTAGTTGTGGGGCCCCAAGAGACCCAGTACTTC. Encoded protein: CASSLVVGPQETQYF.

On this clone: One end of the junction fails to match germline, which may point to a read error. V usage is TRBV7-2 and J usage is TRBJ2-6; D may be TRBD1 (5 bases). The CDR3 spans 13 residues. The germline gives CDR1 SGHTA, CDR2 FQGNSA. CDR3 sequence (DNA): TGTGCCAGCAGCTCCGCTGGGGCCAACGTTCTGACTTTC. Translated: CASSSAGANVLTF.

The chain links TRBV20-1 to TRBJ2-7, with 10 bases aligning to TRBD2. The V and J ends lost 3 bases and 4 bases, in that order; junction bases with no gene match: 3. CDR1 and CDR2 (germline): DFQATT, SNEGSKA (reference sequence). The CDR3 runs 13 residues. The CDR3 bases are TGCAGTGCTAGTGTTAGCGGGAGGTACGAGCAGTACTTC. Its protein product is CSASVSGRYEQYF.

The chain is built from TRBV5-8 and TRBJ1-5; D not certain. Germline V gene lookup returns CDR1 SGHTS and CDR2 YDEGEE. This CDR3 spans 13 amino acids. V gave up 0 bases and J gave up 7 bases, with 8 bases separating them. CDR3 sequence: CASSLDGQQPQHF. DNA for the CDR3: TGTGCCAGCAGCTTGGACGGTCAACAGCCCCAGCATTTT.

The chain recombines TRBV2 with TRBJ2-5, with 7 bases that match TRBD2. V was pared by 2 bases and J by 9 bases, with 9 bases of the junction left unmatched. This CDR3 is 14 amino acids long. Germline V gene data show CDR1 as SNHLY and CDR2 as FYNNEI. CDR3 sequence reads: CASSERLAPRAQYF. CDR3 in DNA: TGTGCCAGCAGTGAACGACTAGCCCCACGTGCCCAGTACTTC.

V and J are TRBV11-2 and TRBJ2-3; D gene uncertain. The CDR3 is made up of 15 amino acids. CDR1 and CDR2 (germline): SGHAT, FQNNGV. V was shortened by 3 bases and J by 2 bases, with 12 bases between the two germline ends. CDR3 DNA: TGTGCCAGCAGCTTGTTCCTAGGAACCACAGATACGCAGTATTTT. The encoded protein is CASSLFLGTTDTQYF.

The chain is built from TRBV10-3 and TRBJ2-3; the D gene is possibly TRBD2 (5 bases). V dropped 7 bases and J dropped 1 base, with 9 bases sitting between them. This CDR3 contains 13 residues. Germline CDR1 reads ENHRY; CDR2 reads SYGVKD. The CDR3 reads CAINAAGTDTQYF. As DNA, the CDR3 is TGTGCCATCAATGCAGCGGGCACAGATACGCAGTATTTT.